A selection of T cell receptor beta chains follows, all from one sample in a study of shared clonotypes between healthy human individuals. Repertoires were generated with immunoSEQ multiplex PCR, while TCRdb's copy carries only in-frame clones and drops some. The sample has millions of clones; just over 90% are singletons. Sequenced material: naive CD4+ T cells sorted from blood. Receptor source: a man younger than 35 in good health. The CDR3 runs from the conserved cysteine through the conserved F or W. Fields, in order: D gene, clone size, J gene, V gene, CDR3 DNA, CDR3 protein. The D gene is left open where the match is weak. Size values are once, few and many counts, or a class for expanded clones, and some rows have none.

NA	few	TRBJ1-5	TRBV6-1	TGTGCCAGCGGACGGGAGGTACGGCAGCCCCAGCATTTT	CASGREVRQPQHF
NA	NA	TRBJ1-4	TRBV20-1	TGCAGTGCTTCGGGTGAAAAACTGTTTTTT	CSASGEKLFF
TRBD2	NA	TRBJ2-5	TRBV19	TGTGCCAGTAGTAGACTAGGACTAGCGGGAGGAGAGACCCAGTACTTC	CASSRLGLAGGETQYF
NA	NA	TRBJ1-5	TRBV18	TGTGCCAGCTCACCAGATCTGAAGCAAATTCAGCCCCAGCATTTT	CASSPDLKQIQPQHF
TRBD1	NA	TRBJ1-2	TRBV5-6	TGTGCCAGCAGCTGGGGGACAGGGGCAAATGGCTACACCTTC	CASSWGTGANGYTF
NA	NA	TRBJ2-4	TRBV7-2	TGTGCCAGCAGCTTCGGGAGCACGGGGGCCAAAAACATTCAGTACTTC	CASSFGSTGAKNIQYF
TRBD1	once	TRBJ2-5	TRBV7-2	TGTGCCAGCACCCCTGGACAGGGGGGGACCCAGTACTTC	CASTPGQGGTQYF
NA	NA	TRBJ2-2	TRBV18	TGTGCCAGCTCACCCGGGGCAGGCAACACCGGGGAGCTGTTTTTT	CASSPGAGNTGELFF
TRBD2	NA	TRBJ2-7	TRBV30	TGTGCCTCCCAGTGGACTAGCAAATACGAGCAGTACTTC	CASQWTSKYEQYF
NA	once	TRBJ2-3	TRBV10-3	TGTGCCATCAGTGAGTCCCAGGGGGGCGCAGATACGCAGTATTTT	CAISESQGGADTQYF
TRBD1	few	TRBJ1-5	TRBV10-2	TGCGCCAGCAACCGACAGGGGTTGGGCAATCAGCCCCAGCATTTT	CASNRQGLGNQPQHF
TRBD1	NA	TRBJ2-7	TRBV4-1	TGCGCCAGCAGCCACGCTGGGACAGGGGGCGTAAACCACGAGCAGTACTTC	CASSHAGTGGVNHEQYF
TRBD1	NA	TRBJ2-3	TRBV7-3	TGTGCCAGCAGCCAATCGTCGACAGGGTACACAGATACGCAGTATTTT	CASSQSSTGYTDTQYF
TRBD2	NA	TRBJ2-1	TRBV27	TGTGCCAGCAGTTTTTTAGCGGGGGCGAACTCCTACAATGAGCAGTTCTTC	CASSFLAGANSYNEQFF
TRBD2	NA	TRBJ2-5	TRBV30	TGTGCCCAGACTAGCGGGGGGGCGAAACAAGAGACCCAGTACTTC	CAQTSGGAKQETQYF
TRBD2	NA	TRBJ2-1	TRBV19	TGTGCCAGTGCCTCACTAGCGAGCTCCTACAATGAGCAGTTCTTC	CASASLASSYNEQFF
NA	NA	TRBJ1-1	TRBV6-5	TGTGCCAGCGTGCGGGGAGGGACTGAAGCTTTCTTT	CASVRGGTEAFF
NA	once	TRBJ2-7	TRBV7-2	TGTGCCAGCAGCTTTTCCCCTAGTGAGCAGTACTTC	CASSFSPSEQYF
TRBD1	NA	TRBJ2-3	TRBV5-1	TGCGCCAGAGGGACAGGGGACTTCCTTGTCCCCCGCACAGATACGCAGTATTTT	CARGTGDFLVPRTDTQYF
NA	NA	TRBJ2-5	TRBV6-5	TGTGCCAGCAGTTATTCGAGGGAGATGGGGGAGACCCAGTACTTC	CASSYSREMGETQYF
NA	NA	TRBJ1-1	TRBV10-1	TGCGCCAGCAGTGCGGGCAGTAAGAACACTGAAGCTTTCTTT	CASSAGSKNTEAFF
NA	NA	TRBJ2-5	TRBV4-1	TGCGCCAGCAGCCAATTCCAAGGAACCCAGTACTTC	CASSQFQGTQYF
NA	NA	TRBJ1-1	TRBV5-1	TGCGCCAGCAGCCCGACAAGGGGCACGAACACTGAAGCTTTCTTT	CASSPTRGTNTEAFF
TRBD1	NA	TRBJ2-7	TRBV29-1	TGCAGCGCCCACGGGACAGACTACGAGCAGTACTTC	CSAHGTDYEQYF
NA	NA	TRBJ2-3	TRBV11-3	TGTGCCAGCAGCTACCGCTCAGATACGCAGTATTTT	CASSYRSDTQYF
TRBD1	once	TRBJ2-6	TRBV30	TGTGCCTGGAGCCCTGGACAGGCCTCTGGGGCCAACGTCCTGACTTTC	CAWSPGQASGANVLTF
NA	NA	TRBJ2-5	TRBV11-3	TGTGCCAGCAGCCCGGGACCGAAAGAGACCCAGTACTTC	CASSPGPKETQYF
NA	NA	TRBJ1-5	TRBV2	TGTGCCAGCAGTGAAGACGGGGCCCCAAGTCAGCCCCAGCATTTT	CASSEDGAPSQPQHF
TRBD1	NA	TRBJ2-2	TRBV18	TGTGCCAGCTCACCACCCGGGACAGGGGGCGCAGGCGGGGAGCTGTTTTTT	CASSPPGTGGAGGELFF
NA	NA	TRBJ1-1	TRBV2	TGTGCCAGCAGTCCTAGGGGCCGGAACACTGAAGCTTTCTTT	CASSPRGRNTEAFF
NA	NA	TRBJ2-2	TRBV10-1	TGCGCCAGCAGGTCGGCGAACACCGGGGAGCTGTTTTTT	CASRSANTGELFF
NA	NA	TRBJ2-7	TRBV6-5	TGTGCCAGCAGTACGGGGCCTACCTACGAGCAGTACTTC	CASSTGPTYEQYF
NA	NA	TRBJ2-5	TRBV9	TGTGCCAGCAGCGTAGGACCCCTAGGGGGAGAGACCCAGTACTTC	CASSVGPLGGETQYF
NA	NA	TRBJ1-1	TRBV27	TGTGCCAGCAGTTTAGGCCCCAGACAGTCCATGGACACTGAAGCTTTCTTT	CASSLGPRQSMDTEAFF
NA	NA	TRBJ1-5	TRBV30	TGTGCCTGGAGGGCCGGGGCCATCCCTAGCAATCAGCCCCAGCATTTT	CAWRAGAIPSNQPQHF
NA	NA	TRBJ2-3	TRBV28	TGTGCCAGCGGCGCTTTTCCTACAGATACGCAGTATTTT	CASGAFPTDTQYF
NA	NA	TRBJ2-7	TRBV10-3	TGTGCCATCAGTGGTCCAGGGGTCTCATACGAGCAGTACTTC	CAISGPGVSYEQYF
NA	NA	TRBJ2-7	TRBV5-1	TGCGCCAGCAGCTTGGGACAGGTAGGAATCTACGAGCAGTACTTC	CASSLGQVGIYEQYF
NA	NA	TRBJ2-7	TRBV11-2	TGTGCCAGCAGCTTAGGGGCGTCCTACGAGCAGTACTTC	CASSLGASYEQYF
NA	once	TRBJ1-5	TRBV18	TGTGCCAGCTCACAGTCAGGCAGCGTAATCAATCAGCCCCAGCATTTT	CASSQSGSVINQPQHF
TRBD1	NA	TRBJ1-1	TRBV10-3	TGTGCCATCAGCCCCGGGACAGGGGGCCTGGATTTGAACACTGAAGCTTTCTTT	CAISPGTGGLDLNTEAFF
NA	NA	TRBJ2-7	TRBV19	TGTGCCAGTAGTATGGCCACAGGGAGTGGTTCCTACGAGCAGTACTTC	CASSMATGSGSYEQYF
NA	NA	TRBJ1-5	TRBV18	TGTGCCAGCTCACTCGGAGCCCAGGCGACAAATCAGCCCCAGCATTTT	CASSLGAQATNQPQHF
TRBD2	NA	TRBJ2-1	TRBV18	TGTGCCAGCTCACTTTACGCGGGACTAGCGGGAGATGAGCAGTTCTTC	CASSLYAGLAGDEQFF
TRBD2	NA	TRBJ2-7	TRBV28	TGTGCCAGCAGTCCGGGACTAGCGGGAGGTGTGAACGAGCAGTACTTC	CASSPGLAGGVNEQYF
NA	NA	TRBJ2-3	TRBV27	TGTGCCAGCAGTGGTCCAACCGCCACAGATACGCAGTATTTT	CASSGPTATDTQYF
TRBD1	NA	TRBJ2-6	TRBV2	TGTGCCAGCACCTACTCAGGGGGCATAGGCTCTGGGGCCAACGTCCTGACTTTC	CASTYSGGIGSGANVLTF
NA	NA	TRBJ2-3	TRBV7-8	TGTGCCAGCAGCCTTTCGTCCAGTTCGGGGTCGCTTTTT	CASSLSSSSGSLF
NA	NA	TRBJ1-3	TRBV28	TGTGCCAGCAGTTTATTAGGAAACACCATATATTTT	CASSLLGNTIYF
NA	NA	TRBJ2-2	TRBV4-1	TGCGCCAGCAGCCAGGTGGACACCATCACCGGGGAGCTGTTTTTT	CASSQVDTITGELFF
NA	NA	TRBJ2-1	TRBV5-8	TGTGCCAGCAGCTTGGCCTACATTGAGCAGTTCTTC	CASSLAYIEQFF
NA	NA	TRBJ2-7	TRBV12-2	TGTGCAAGTCGCTTCGGACGTACCTCCTACGAGCAGTACTTC	CASRFGRTSYEQYF
NA	NA	TRBJ2-2	TRBV28	TGTGCCAGCAGTCCTTTGGGGGGGGAGCTGTTTTTT	CASSPLGGELFF
NA	once	TRBJ1-2	TRBV5-6	TGTGCCAGCAGCTTGGTCGGGGGGAACTATGGCTACACCTTC	CASSLVGGNYGYTF
TRBD2	NA	TRBJ2-7	TRBV5-1	TGCGCCAGCAGCTCGGTTAGCGGGACCTACGAGCAGTACTTC	CASSSVSGTYEQYF
NA	NA	TRBJ1-5	TRBV4-1	TGCGCCAGCAGCCAAGAAAGGCGGGCCAGGGGAGGCAATCAGCCCCAGCATTTT	CASSQERRARGGNQPQHF